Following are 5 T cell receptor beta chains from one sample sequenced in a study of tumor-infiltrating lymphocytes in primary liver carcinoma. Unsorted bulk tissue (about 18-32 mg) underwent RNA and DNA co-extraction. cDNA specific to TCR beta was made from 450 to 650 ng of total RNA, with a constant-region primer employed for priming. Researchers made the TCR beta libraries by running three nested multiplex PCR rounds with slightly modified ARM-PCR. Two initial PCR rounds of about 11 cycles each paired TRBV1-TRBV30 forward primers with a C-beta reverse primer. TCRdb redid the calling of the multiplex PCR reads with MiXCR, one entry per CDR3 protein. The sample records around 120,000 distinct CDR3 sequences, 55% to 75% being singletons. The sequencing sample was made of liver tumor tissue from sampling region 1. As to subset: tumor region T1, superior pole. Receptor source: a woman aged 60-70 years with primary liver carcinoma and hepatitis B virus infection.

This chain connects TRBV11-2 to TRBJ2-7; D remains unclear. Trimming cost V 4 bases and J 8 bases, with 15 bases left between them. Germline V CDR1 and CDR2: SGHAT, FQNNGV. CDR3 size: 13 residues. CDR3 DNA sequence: TGTGCCAGCAGCTCCTGTACAGTCTCCAAGCAGTACTTC. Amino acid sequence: CASSSCTVSKQYF. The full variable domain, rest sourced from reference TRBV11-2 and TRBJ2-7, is EAGVAQSPRYKIIEKRQSVAFWCNPISGHATLYWYQQILGQGPKLLIQFQNNGVVDDSQLPKDRFSAERLKGVDSTLKIQPAKLEDSAVYLCASSSCTVSKQYFGPGTRLTVT.

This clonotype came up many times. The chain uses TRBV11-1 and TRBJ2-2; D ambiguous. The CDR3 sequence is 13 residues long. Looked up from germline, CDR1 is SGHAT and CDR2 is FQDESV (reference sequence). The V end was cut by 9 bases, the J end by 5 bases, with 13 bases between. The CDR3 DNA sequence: TGTGCCAGTACCTTAAGGAAGACCGGGGAGCTGTTTTTT. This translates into CASTLRKTGELFF.

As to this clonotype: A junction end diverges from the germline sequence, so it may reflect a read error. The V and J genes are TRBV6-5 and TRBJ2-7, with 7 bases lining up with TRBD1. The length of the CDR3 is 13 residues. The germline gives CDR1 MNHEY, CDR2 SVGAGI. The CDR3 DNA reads TGTGCCAGCAGCCGCCCACAGGGGAGCGAGCAGCACTTC. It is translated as CASSRPQGSEQHF.

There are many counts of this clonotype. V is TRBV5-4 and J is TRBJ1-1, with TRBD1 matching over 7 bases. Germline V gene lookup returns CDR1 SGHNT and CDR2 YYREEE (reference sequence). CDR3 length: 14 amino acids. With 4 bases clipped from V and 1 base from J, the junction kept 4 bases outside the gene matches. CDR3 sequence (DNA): TGTGCCAGCAGCGAACAGGGGAGGAACACTGAAGCTTTCTTT. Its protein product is CASSEQGRNTEAFF. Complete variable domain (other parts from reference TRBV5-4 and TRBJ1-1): ETGVTQSPTHLIKTRGQQVTLRCSSQSGHNTVSWYQQALGQGPQFIFQYYREEENGRGNFPPRFSGLQFPNYSSELNVNALELDDSALYLCASSEQGRNTEAFFGQGTRLTVV.

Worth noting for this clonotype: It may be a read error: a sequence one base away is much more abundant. The CDR3 bases are TGTGCCAGCAGCACGACGGTTCTGGATCGAGAGACCCAGTACTTC. This codes for CASSTTVLDRETQYF. This sequence joins TRBV5-6 and TRBJ2-5; D remains ambiguous. Germline-derived CDR1 and CDR2 are SGHDT and YYEEEE. V lost 4 bases, J lost 4 bases, and 17 bases lay in between. This CDR3 has 15 residues. Full variable domain (missing parts from reference TRBV5-6 and TRBJ2-5): DAGVTQSPTHLIKTRGQQVTLRCSPKSGHDTVSWYQQALGQGPQFIFQYYEEEERQRGNFPDRFSGHQFPNYSSELNVNALLLGDSALYLCASSTTVLDRETQYFGPGTRLLVL.